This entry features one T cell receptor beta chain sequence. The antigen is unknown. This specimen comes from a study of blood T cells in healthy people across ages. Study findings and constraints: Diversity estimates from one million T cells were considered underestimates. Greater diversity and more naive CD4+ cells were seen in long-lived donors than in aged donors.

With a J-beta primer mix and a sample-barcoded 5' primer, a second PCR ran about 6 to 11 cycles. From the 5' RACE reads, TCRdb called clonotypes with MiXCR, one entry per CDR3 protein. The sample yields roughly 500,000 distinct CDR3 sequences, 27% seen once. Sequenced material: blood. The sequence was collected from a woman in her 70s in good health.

The CDR3 reads CASGEYQETQYF. The CDR3 nucleotides are TGTGCCAGCGGAGAATACCAAGAGACCCAGTACTTC. The genes are TRBV2 and TRBJ2-5; D unresolved. The CDR3 runs 12 residues. Trimming cost V 8 bases and J 0 bases, with 7 bases left between them. Germline CDR1 SNHLY, CDR2 FYNNEI.